This TCR beta chain was sequenced during a study of blood T cell repertoires in COVID-19. In the case of this clone: Distinct nucleotide sequences in the sample also encode this CDR3.

CDR1 is SGHRS, CDR2 YFSETQ, per germline. The V gene lost 4 bases and the J gene lost 3 bases, with 10 bases spanning the gap. This CDR3 is built from 13 residues. The data were produced by immunoSEQ multiplex PCR, yet TCRdb's version contains in-frame clones alone and is incomplete. The data hold 150,000 or so clones, with about 85% observed a single time. This TCR came from a woman between 40 and 50 years old who had been exposed to COVID-19. The sample taken for sequencing was PBMCs or T cells enriched from blood (not recorded which). The chain employs TRBV5-1 and TRBJ1-1; D may be TRBD1 (6 bases). CDR3 sequence: CASSPGQYTEAFF. The CDR3 region has the DNA TGCGCCAGCAGCCCCGGACAGTACACTGAAGCTTTCTTT.